This TCR beta chain was found in a study of cytomegalovirus exposure and HLA in healthy donors. CDR1 is MNHEY, CDR2 SVGAGI, per germline. CDR3 length: 15 residues. J lost 6 bases, V lost 0 bases, and 3 bases had no gene match. There are a few counts of this clone. Antigen unknown. In the PCR, 60 Vbeta and 13 Jbeta primers were used. Per the original methods: As a later analysis found, there were 80 million to 90 million unique TCR beta chains, of which roughly 11 million were shared. The protocol was immunoSEQ multiplex PCR, while the TCRdb copy is restricted to in-frame clones and leaves out a portion. That table furnishes V, J and clone size, whereas the DNA furnished D and trimming. The data contain tens of thousands of clones, 60% to 75% of them singletons. Study-wide points: Association with HLA alleles at 0.05 false discovery rate was found for 16,951 TCR beta sequences in a later analysis. The availability of immune exposure information extended only to CMV serostatus. Among TCR sequences, most were rare, though some public TCRs appeared in many donors.

The receptor was isolated from a male donor in good health and CMV-seropositive. The material sequenced was PBMCs. This chain links TRBV6-5 with TRBJ2-2, with TRBD2 matching over 8 bases. The CDR3 coding sequence is TGTGCCAGCAGTTACTCTTGGACTAGCCCCGGGGAGCTGTTTTTT. It codes for CASSYSWTSPGELFF.